This T cell receptor (beta chain) was retrieved from a study of control samples from healthy donors and cancer patients. This clone has at least ten counts. The method was immunoSEQ multiplex PCR; TCRdb's version includes in-frame clones alone and lacks a portion of them. The repertoire consists of 120,000 to 150,000 clones, with about nine tenths occurring once and the leading ten covering under 4%. V shed 7 bases and J shed 0 bases, with 16 bases lying between them. Per the germline V gene, CDR1 is MDHEN and CDR2 is SYDVKM. This CDR3 has 16 amino acids. The chain employs TRBV28 and TRBJ1-5; TRBD1 is a possible D gene (6 bases). The clonotype comes from a man aged 25 to 40 in good health. The sample taken for sequencing was blood. The CDR3 spells CASKNVRGASNQPQHF. The CDR3 region has the DNA TGTGCCAGCAAAAACGTTCGGGGGGCTAGCAATCAGCCCCAGCATTTT.